These T cell receptor beta chains were read from a single sample in a study of Ad26.COV2.S vaccination and SARS-CoV-2 variants. Method: immunoSEQ multiplex PCR; TCRdb's copy keeps in-frame clones and lacks some. This sample has about 440,000 clones; 80% to 95% occur once, and the top ten carry approximately 4.5%. This material consisted of peripheral blood, taken in a trial of Ad26.COV2.S vaccine versus placebo. Receptors originate from a person between 18 and 65 years old who received the Ad26.COV2.S COVID-19 vaccine or a placebo. CDR3s include the opening cysteine and the closing phenylalanine or tryptophan. D genes are given only for firm matches. The size field is filled for only some rows; it gives once, few, many or a size class.

V gene	clone size	J gene	D gene	CDR3 DNA	CDR3 protein
TRBV7-2	NA	TRBJ2-5	TRBD2	TGTGCCAGCAGCTTACGGTCGGCGGGAGGGCCAAGAGAGGCCCAGTACTTC	CASSLRSAGGPREAQYF
TRBV7-6	NA	TRBJ2-7	NA	TGTGCCAGCAGCTTAAAACGGGGAGGTGAGCAGTACTTC	CASSLKRGGEQYF
TRBV19	NA	TRBJ1-5	TRBD1	TGTGCCAGCAGTGAGGGGGCTAGCAATCAGCCCCAGCATTTT	CASSEGASNQPQHF
TRBV5-1	NA	TRBJ2-7	TRBD2	TGCGCCAGCAGACTGGGGTTAGCGGGAGGGCCGGTCCACGAGCAGTACTTC	CASRLGLAGGPVHEQYF
TRBV28	NA	TRBJ2-1	TRBD2	TGTGCCAGCAGTTTAGAGACTAGCGGGTGGGAGCAGTTCTTC	CASSLETSGWEQFF
TRBV19	NA	TRBJ2-1	TRBD2	TGTGCCAGTAACACTAACGGGAGGGCCAATGAGCAGTTCTTC	CASNTNGRANEQFF
TRBV3-1/TRBV3-2	NA	TRBJ1-2	TRBD1	TGTGCCAGCAGCCCGACAGGGGACGGGTCTGGCTACACCTTC	CASSPTGDGSGYTF
TRBV10-3	NA	TRBJ2-1	NA	TGTGCCATCAGTCGAGGGGAATCCGGCAGCAATGAGCAGTTCTTC	CAISRGESGSNEQFF
TRBV7-9	NA	TRBJ2-5	NA	TGTGCCAGCAGCTTACCCCCTGCTGAGACCCAGTACTTC	CASSLPPAETQYF
TRBV10-2	few	TRBJ2-3	NA	TGCGCCAGCAGTGCGGACTTTAGCACAGATACGCAGTATTTT	CASSADFSTDTQYF
TRBV4-1	NA	TRBJ1-2	NA	TGCGCCACCTTCGGTCCTAGGGCTGACACTAACTATGGCTACACCTTC	CATFGPRADTNYGYTF
TRBV15	few	TRBJ1-5	TRBD1	TGTGCCACCAGCAGGACAGGGCGAGATCAGCCCCAGCATTTT	CATSRTGRDQPQHF
TRBV7-3	NA	TRBJ2-5	NA	TGTGCCAGCAGCTTAACTGGAGGAGGGAACCAAGAGACCCAGTACTTC	CASSLTGGGNQETQYF
TRBV7-9	NA	TRBJ2-5	TRBD2	TGTGCCAGCAGCCCTCGACTAGCGGGAGAGGGCCAAGAGACCCAGTACTTC	CASSPRLAGEGQETQYF
TRBV28	once	TRBJ1-2	TRBD1	TGTGCCAGCAGACCAGGGGACAGCAGCTATGGCTACACCTTC	CASRPGDSSYGYTF
TRBV28	NA	TRBJ2-3	NA	TGTGCCAGCGGGCGGGCTAGCACAGATACGCAGTATTTT	CASGRASTDTQYF
TRBV2	NA	TRBJ2-2	NA	TGTGCCAGCAGGGGTGGGGTAGGCGGCACCGGGGAGCTGTTTTTT	CASRGGVGGTGELFF
TRBV5-6	NA	TRBJ2-2	NA	TGTGCCAGCAGTCTTCCTCTTGCAGCGAACACCGGGGAGCTGTTTTTT	CASSLPLAANTGELFF
TRBV29-1	NA	TRBJ2-7	TRBD1	TGCAGCGTTGTAATACGACAGGGCTACGAGCAGTACTTC	CSVVIRQGYEQYF
TRBV5-1	NA	TRBJ2-5	NA	TGCGCCAGCAGCTTGTCTTCAGGAGAAGCAGAGACCCAGTACTTC	CASSLSSGEAETQYF
TRBV6-4	once	TRBJ1-1	NA	TGTGCCAGCAGTGAAGGGATGAACACTGAAGCTTTCTTT	CASSEGMNTEAFF
TRBV9	NA	TRBJ2-1	NA	TGTGCCAGCAGCGTAGGACAGCTATACTACAATGAGCAGTTCTTC	CASSVGQLYYNEQFF
TRBV7-6	NA	TRBJ2-2	TRBD1	TGTGCCAGCAGCCTCGGACAGGCGGGCACCGGGGAGCTGTTTTTT	CASSLGQAGTGELFF
TRBV6-2/TRBV6-3	NA	TRBJ2-7	TRBD1	TGTGCCAGCAGTTCCTTGGACAGGCGTAGCTCCTACGAGCAGTACTTC	CASSSLDRRSSYEQYF
TRBV19	NA	TRBJ2-2	NA	TGTGCCAGTAGTGTCGGCACGACGAACACCGGGGAGCTGTTTTTT	CASSVGTTNTGELFF
TRBV30	NA	TRBJ2-1	NA	TGTGCCTGGATTCGGGACGTCAGCTCCTACAATGAGCAGTTCTTC	CAWIRDVSSYNEQFF
TRBV10-3	NA	TRBJ2-7	TRBD1	TGTGCCGCCCGCCGGACAGGGACAGCCTACGAGCAGTACTTC	CAARRTGTAYEQYF
TRBV11-2	NA	TRBJ2-7	NA	TGTGCCAGCAGCTTAGAACTAGTCCTCTCCTACGAGCAGTACTTC	CASSLELVLSYEQYF
TRBV10-1	few	TRBJ1-5	TRBD1	TGCGCCAGCAGTATCGGGACAGAGGATCCCCGAGTGAAGCCCCAGCATTTT	CASSIGTEDPRVKPQHF
TRBV12-3/TRBV12-4	NA	TRBJ2-7	NA	TGTGCCAGCAGTTTGCGTCCATTCCACGAGCAGTACTTC	CASSLRPFHEQYF
TRBV5-6	NA	TRBJ2-3	NA	TGTGCCAGCAGCTTTAGCGCTAGCACAGATACGCAGTATTTT	CASSFSASTDTQYF
TRBV28	NA	TRBJ1-5	NA	TGTGCCAGCAGTTCCCCTGATCTTCAGCCCCAGCATTTT	CASSSPDLQPQHF
TRBV4-3	NA	TRBJ1-3	NA	TGCGCCAGCAGCCATGACGGGGACTCTGGAAACACCATATATTTT	CASSHDGDSGNTIYF
TRBV10-3	few	TRBJ2-5	NA	TGTGCCATCTCCGAGGGGGGGCGAGAGACCCAGTACTTC	CAISEGGRETQYF
TRBV5-4	NA	TRBJ2-5	TRBD2	TGTGCCAGCAGCGATATGACTAGCGGGAGCCTAGAGACCCAGTACTTC	CASSDMTSGSLETQYF
TRBV15	NA	TRBJ1-4	NA	TGTGCCACCAGCAGAGGTGATATGAATGAAAAACTGTTTTTT	CATSRGDMNEKLFF
TRBV5-4	NA	TRBJ2-7	TRBD2	TGTGCCAGCAGCTCGGGTAATCGGGGAGGGGCCTACGAGCAGTACTTC	CASSSGNRGGAYEQYF
TRBV6-5	NA	TRBJ2-7	NA	TGTGCCAGCAGTCGACTTAGGGACGAGCAGTACTTC	CASSRLRDEQYF
TRBV6-5	NA	TRBJ2-7	TRBD2	TGTGCCAGCAGTATAGCGGGACTCCCCTACGAGCAGTACTTC	CASSIAGLPYEQYF
TRBV2	NA	TRBJ1-2	TRBD1	TGTGCCACCGGGACAGACTACTATGGCTACACCTTC	CATGTDYYGYTF
TRBV5-6	NA	TRBJ2-7	TRBD1	TGTGCCAGCAGCTACGACCCGACAGGGAGTTTCGGCGAGCAGTACTTC	CASSYDPTGSFGEQYF
TRBV27	NA	TRBJ1-1	TRBD1	TGTGCCAGCAGTTTTCAGGGGGATATGAACACTGAAGCTTTCTTT	CASSFQGDMNTEAFF
TRBV29-1	NA	TRBJ2-3	NA	TGCAGCGGAAAGGGACTGGGGGCCTGGGGAGCGCAGTATTTT	CSGKGLGAWGAQYF
TRBV18	NA	TRBJ1-2	NA	TGTGCCAGCTCACCCGGGACACCCAACTATGGCTACACCTTC	CASSPGTPNYGYTF
TRBV6-1	NA	TRBJ1-3	NA	TGTGCCAGCAGTGAGGACGGGTCCTCTGGAAACACCATATATTTT	CASSEDGSSGNTIYF
TRBV7-8	NA	TRBJ1-2	NA	TGTGCCAGCAGCTTATATCAGACTAACTATGGCTACACCTTC	CASSLYQTNYGYTF
TRBV15	few	TRBJ2-7	NA	TGTGCCACCAGCAGAGACAGGGGCTACGAGCAGTACTTC	CATSRDRGYEQYF
TRBV19	NA	TRBJ1-5	NA	TGTGCCAGTAGTATCCGGGCTTTGGTGGACCAGCCCCAGCATTTT	CASSIRALVDQPQHF
TRBV29-1	NA	TRBJ2-1	NA	TGCAGCGTTGCCCAGGGAGCCTACAATGAGCAGTTCTTC	CSVAQGAYNEQFF
TRBV6-5	once	TRBJ2-5	NA	TGTGCCAGCAACCACGGACAGATGGAGACCCAGTACTTC	CASNHGQMETQYF